This T cell receptor (beta chain) was recovered during a study of OX40 agonist ivuxolimab in advanced cancers. The germline V and J ends were trimmed by 1 base and 4 bases, with 10 bases remaining between them. This CDR3 is built from 14 residues. Germline-derived CDR1 and CDR2 are MDHEN and SYDVKM. Produced via immunoSEQ multiplex PCR; TCRdb's table is partial and in-frame only. The sample shows about 99,000 clones, approximately 94% of them seen only once. The receptor comes from an adult with an advanced solid tumor such as melanoma, head and neck, liver or kidney cancer. Sample: CD4+ or CD8+ T cells sorted from blood, taken in a trial of the OX40 agonist ivuxolimab. The chain is built from TRBV28 and TRBJ1-1; tentatively, D is TRBD1 (6 bases). The CDR3, as DNA: TGTGCCAGCAGTTTATTGAAGGGGGGCACTGAAGCTTTCTTT. It is translated as CASSLLKGGTEAFF.